These 7 T cell receptor beta chains share one sample of origin, sequenced in a study of T cells in tumors after PD-1 blockade. Libraries were prepared by immunoSEQ multiplex PCR; TCRdb keeps only in-frame clonotypes and omits some of them. The table shows roughly 12,000 clones, with roughly 63% occurring only once. The sequencing here drew on tumor tissue, taken before anti-PD-1 treatment. These receptors were obtained from a human donor with basal cell carcinoma.

This clone was observed once. The chain joins TRBV5-4 to TRBJ2-7, with 8 bases fitting TRBD2. This CDR3 spans 16 amino acids. The V segment lost 0 bases and the J segment 3 bases; nucleotides outside the gene matches: 8. CDR1 is SGHNT and CDR2 is YYREEE in the germline V gene (reference sequence). CDR3 in amino acids: CASSLETGGLGYEQYF. The CDR3 DNA reads TGTGCCAGCAGCTTGGAGACGGGGGGGCTCGGCTACGAGCAGTACTTC.

The gene calls are TRBV24-1 and TRBJ2-1, with a possible D match to TRBD2 (6 bases). Germline CDR1 is KGHDR and CDR2 is SFDVKD. Trimming removed 5 bases from V and 4 bases from J, with 11 bases in between. CDR3 length: 14 residues. CDR3 nucleotides: TGTGCCACCAGTGGTGGGACTCTTTACAATGAGCAGTTCTTC. It codes for CATSGGTLYNEQFF.

This clone was observed a few times. The J gene is TRBJ2-7, the V gene TRBV25-1; D gene unclear. The length of the CDR3 is 14 residues. V was trimmed by 4 bases and J by 1 base, leaving 11 bases between them. CDR1 is MGHDK, CDR2 SYGVNS, per germline. DNA of the CDR3: TGTGCCAGCAGTGGGTCCTTATCTTCCTACGAGCAGTACTTC. Amino acids: CASSGSLSSYEQYF.

This sequence joins TRBV10-3 and TRBJ2-3, with 7 nucleotides matching TRBD1. V shed 7 bases and J 2 bases; nucleotides not matched to a gene: 6. CDR1 ENHRY and CDR2 SYGVKD come from the germline V gene. The CDR3 extends over 14 amino acids. In nucleotides, the CDR3 is TGTGCCATCAAAGAGCAGGGGGACACAGATACGCAGTATTTT. It translates to CAIKEQGDTDTQYF.

This clone was seen a handful of times. CDR3 coding DNA: TGTGCCAGCAGCTTGGACAGGGGATCCGATCAGCCCCAGCATTTT. Translation: CASSLDRGSDQPQHF. The chain combines TRBV5-8 with TRBJ1-5; 7 nucleotides align to TRBD1. Trimming cost V 0 bases and J 5 bases; bases outside gene matches: 5. Germline assignment: CDR1 SGHTS and CDR2 YDEGEE. This CDR3 spans 15 amino acids. The whole variable domain, remainder taken from reference TRBV5-8 and TRBJ1-5, is EAGVTQSPTHLIKTRGQQATLRCSPISGHTSVYWYQQALGLGLQFLLWYDEGEERNRGNFPPRFSGRQFPNYSSELNVNALELEDSALYLCASSLDRGSDQPQHFGDGTRLSIL.

This clone was found a few times. V and J are TRBV2 and TRBJ1-6; D is possibly TRBD1 (5 bases). Per germline, CDR1 SNHLY and CDR2 FYNNEI. The V gene lost 3 bases and the J gene lost 11 bases, with 8 bases spanning the gap. The CDR3 totals 12 residues. DNA of the CDR3: TGTGCCAGCAGTGAGGGGGTTACACCCCTCCACTTT. Its translation is CASSEGVTPLHF.

CDR3 bases: TGTGCCAGCAGACAACAGGGGGCCTCCTACGAGCAGTACTTC. This encodes CASRQQGASYEQYF. The V gene is TRBV6-5, the J gene TRBJ2-7, with 9 positions matching TRBD1. Germline V gene sequence: CDR1 MNHEY, CDR2 SVGAGI. The CDR3 spans 14 residues. The ends lost 6 bases at V and 0 bases at J; junction bases unmatched: 3.